The 26 T cell receptor beta chains listed next were all sequenced from one sample in a study of T cell changes during pregnancy in multiple sclerosis. Here immunoSEQ multiplex PCR was the method, and the copy in TCRdb shows in-frame clones only, minus some. This table has 60,000 to 85,000 clones, about 89% appearing once. The sequencing used peripheral blood, collected in the second trimester of pregnancy. The receptors were sampled from a female donor with multiple sclerosis, enrolled in a pregnancy study.

The chain recombines TRBV30 with TRBJ1-3; TRBD1 aligns across 8 bases. This CDR3 region has 12 residues. The V gene's germline CDR1 is GTSNPN and CDR2 SVGIG (reference sequence). Unmatched junction bases numbered 0, after V lost 0 bases and J lost 8 bases. CDR3 coding DNA: TGTGCCTGGAGTGTACAGGGGGACACCATATATTTT. Translating it yields CAWSVQGDTIYF.

This rearrangement joins TRBV28 to TRBJ1-2; D is unresolved. The germline V and J ends were trimmed by 6 bases and 0 bases, with 14 bases remaining between them. The CDR3 length is 15 residues. Germline-derived CDR1 and CDR2 are MDHEN and SYDVKM. The CDR3 DNA follows: TGTGCCAGCAGGTCCCCCTCCGGAGCTAACTATGGCTACACCTTC. Translation: CASRSPSGANYGYTF.

CDR3 sequence reads: CASSPGQGAIGELFF. For the CDR3, the DNA is TGCGCCAGCAGCCCGGGACAGGGGGCGATCGGGGAGCTGTTTTTT. The V gene is TRBV4-3, the J gene TRBJ2-2; 12 nucleotides agree with TRBD1. Germline CDR1 reads LGHNA; CDR2 reads YSLEER. There are 15 residues in the CDR3. V was pared by 4 bases and J by 7 bases, with 4 bases of the junction left unmatched.

The V gene is TRBV7-9, the J gene TRBJ2-1, with D possibly TRBD1 on 5 matching bases. V was trimmed by 5 bases and J by 2 bases, leaving 10 bases between them. Germline-derived CDR1 and CDR2 are SEHNR and FQNEAQ (reference sequence). The CDR3 extends over 14 amino acids. This CDR3 is CASSLQGAYNEQFF. The DNA of the CDR3 is TGTGCCAGCAGCCTCCAGGGTGCCTACAATGAGCAGTTCTTC. Full variable domain (missing parts from reference TRBV7-9 and TRBJ2-1): DTGVSQNPRHKITKRGQNVTFRCDPISEHNRLYWYRQTLGQGPEFLTYFQNEAQLEKSRLLSDRFSAERPKGSFSTLEIQRTEQGDSAMYLCASSLQGAYNEQFFGPGTRLTVL.

The rearrangement links TRBV7-8 to TRBJ1-4; D might be TRBD1 (6 bases). This CDR3 spans 17 amino acids. Germline CDR1 reads SGHVS; CDR2 reads FQNEAQ. V lost 1 base and J 0 bases, leaving 12 bases between the germline ends. The CDR3 DNA follows: TGTGCCAGCAGCTTAGGGACAGCCTTTGCAACTAATGAAAAACTGTTTTTT. Translation: CASSLGTAFATNEKLFF.

The chain combines TRBV18 with TRBJ1-1; TRBD1 is a possible D gene (6 bases). V was cut by 5 bases and J by 1 base, with 8 bases left in between. The CDR3 is 13 residues long. CDR1 and CDR2 from the germline V gene are KGHSH and LQKENI. The CDR3 sequence: CASSRTENTEAFF. In nucleotides, the CDR3 is TGTGCCAGCTCAAGGACAGAGAACACTGAAGCTTTCTTT.

CDR3 region: CASSTLPGGRDEQFF. CDR3 coding DNA: TGTGCCAGTAGTACCCTTCCGGGCGGGCGGGATGAGCAGTTCTTC. The chain combines TRBV19 with TRBJ2-1; TRBD2 is a possible D gene (5 bases). From germline, CDR1 is LNHDA and CDR2 SQIVND (reference sequence). The ends were cut back, 4 bases at V and 8 bases at J, with 18 bases in the middle. The CDR3 extends over 15 amino acids.

A single count supports this clone. This chain connects TRBV6-1 to TRBJ1-2; 7 nucleotides line up with TRBD1. Germline CDR1 and CDR2: MNHNS and SASEGT. The CDR3 consists of 13 residues. V was pared by 8 bases and J by 3 bases, with 6 bases of the junction left unmatched. CDR3 residues: CASSQGIDYGYTF. CDR3 bases: TGTGCCAGCTCACAGGGGATTGACTATGGCTACACCTTC.

This clone was detected only once. The rearrangement links TRBV4-2 to TRBJ2-1, with 7 bases identical to TRBD1. Germline V gives CDR1 LGHNA, CDR2 YNFKEQ. The CDR3 loop spans 15 amino acids. V dropped 8 bases and J dropped 5; count of bases not matched to a gene: 12. The CDR3 region has the DNA TGTGCCAGCGTACAGGGGTTAAATGATCACAATGAGCAGTTCTTC. The encoded protein is CASVQGLNDHNEQFF.

J is TRBJ1-2 and V is TRBV28, with D possibly being TRBD1 (5 bases). Germline loops: CDR1 MDHEN, CDR2 SYDVKM. This CDR3 contains 14 residues. V lost 4 bases, J lost 2 bases, and 11 bases lay in between. The CDR3 loop is CASSWGGWNYGYTF. CDR3 nucleotide sequence: TGTGCCAGCAGTTGGGGGGGTTGGAACTATGGCTACACCTTC.

This clone was detected once. The V and J genes are TRBV5-1 and TRBJ1-1; a weak D match, TRBD1 (5 bases). Trimming left V 9 bases short and J 0 bases short, with 15 bases between. The CDR3 has 14 amino acids. Germline-derived CDR1 and CDR2 are SGHRS and YFSETQ. CDR3 DNA sequence: TGCGCCACCAAGCGCGGGACTCTGAACACTGAAGCTTTCTTT. Translating it yields CATKRGTLNTEAFF. Looking up the rest from reference TRBV5-1 and TRBJ1-1 gives the full variable domain: KAGVTQTPRYLIKTRGQQVTLSCSPISGHRSVSWYQQTPGQGLQFLFEYFSETQRNKGNFPGRFSGRQFSNSRSEMNVSTLELGDSALYLCATKRGTLNTEAFFGQGTRLTVV.

J is TRBJ2-7 and V is TRBV21-1; the table's D call of TRBD2 was not tested on the DNA. TRBV21-1 is classified as a pseudogene. The CDR3 spans 15 residues. This CDR3 reads CASSKAYSGGYEQYF. CDR3 sequence (DNA): TGTGCCAGCAGCAAAGCCTATAGCGGAGGCTACGAGCAGTACTTC.

The V and J genes are TRBV18 and TRBJ2-3; TRBD2 agrees at 7 bases. V lost 5 bases, J lost 5 bases, and 10 bases stayed unmatched. Germline lookup yields CDR1 KGHSH and CDR2 LQKENI. CDR3 length equals 15 residues. The CDR3 is CASSSFRGDGDTQYF. The CDR3 region has the DNA TGTGCCAGCTCATCCTTCCGGGGGGATGGAGATACGCAGTATTTT.

The chain has TRBV29-1 and TRBJ1-2; D is ambiguous. Germline V gene lookup returns CDR1 SQVTM and CDR2 ANQGSEA. This CDR3 has 13 amino acids. V dropped 6 bases and J dropped 1 base, with 12 bases sitting between them. CDR3: CSVHRDLNYGYTF. For the CDR3, the DNA is TGCAGCGTCCACAGAGACCTTAACTATGGCTACACCTTC.

The V call is TRBV27, the J call TRBJ2-7, with TRBD1 matching 8 bases. This CDR3 contains 14 residues. V was pared by 2 bases and J by 3 bases, with 3 bases of the junction left unmatched. Germline lookup yields CDR1 MNHEY and CDR2 SMNVEV (reference sequence). This chain's CDR3 is CASSLRDRIYEQYF. The CDR3 DNA is TGTGCCAGCAGTTTAAGGGACAGGATCTACGAGCAGTACTTC.

The rearrangement links TRBV6-5 to TRBJ1-4; D unresolved. The CDR3 extends over 15 amino acids. V was pared by 2 bases and J by 4 bases, with 11 bases between. In germline, CDR1 is MNHEY, CDR2 SVGAGI. CDR3 amino acids: CASSYQQSDNEKLFF. CDR3 sequence (DNA): TGTGCCAGCAGTTACCAACAGTCAGATAATGAAAAACTGTTTTTT.

V is TRBV4-3 and J is TRBJ2-5, with D perhaps matching TRBD1 (5 bases). Germline lookup yields CDR1 LGHNA and CDR2 YSLEER. The CDR3 consists of 15 residues. Deletions cut 4 bases from V and 4 bases from J, with 16 bases between. The chain's CDR3 is CASSPGQGRRETQYF. In nucleotides, the CDR3 is TGCGCCAGCAGCCCCGGGCAGGGAAGGAGAGAGACCCAGTACTTC.

This sequence joins TRBV2 and TRBJ2-3, with 8 nucleotides matching TRBD1. CDR3 length equals 13 residues. With 9 bases clipped from V and 8 bases from J, the junction kept 10 bases outside the gene matches. Germline V gives CDR1 SNHLY, CDR2 FYNNEI. CDR3: CASGQGMRGTQYF. The DNA for the CDR3 is TGTGCCAGTGGACAGGGAATGAGGGGTACGCAGTATTTT. Based on the CDR3 plus reference TRBV2 and TRBJ2-3, the full variable domain is EPEVTQTPSHQVTQMGQEVILRCVPISNHLYFYWYRQILGQKVEFLVSFYNNEISEKSEIFDDQFSVERPDGSNFTLKIRSTKLEDSAMYFCASGQGMRGTQYFGPGTRLTVL.

V and J are TRBV19 and TRBJ2-1; D may be TRBD2 (5 bases). Per the germline V gene, CDR1 is LNHDA and CDR2 is SQIVND (reference sequence). With 6 bases removed from V and 5 bases from J, the gap between germline ends came to 17 bases. The length of the CDR3 is 15 residues. This CDR3 reads CASRLGLAVHNEQFF. CDR3 DNA: TGTGCCAGTAGACTAGGGCTCGCAGTCCACAATGAGCAGTTCTTC.

The rearrangement joins TRBV11-1 to TRBJ2-2; 7 bases align to TRBD1. The ends lost 4 bases at V and 7 bases at J; junction bases unmatched: 0. CDR1 is SGHAT and CDR2 is FQDESV in the germline V gene (reference sequence). The CDR3 runs 12 residues. The CDR3 loop is CASSSGGGELFF. The CDR3 nucleotides read TGTGCCAGCAGCTCAGGGGGCGGGGAGCTGTTTTTT.

The genes are TRBV6-5 and TRBJ2-3, with 7 bases identical to TRBD1. From germline, CDR1 is MNHEY and CDR2 SVGAGI. After removal of 2 bases from V and 5 bases from J, the junction contained 7 bases not matched to a gene. CDR3 size: 15 residues. The CDR3 DNA follows: TGTGCCAGCAGTTACCGCGGACAGGTTAAAGATACGCAGTATTTT. This sequence encodes CASSYRGQVKDTQYF.

The chain has TRBV14 and TRBJ1-1; tentative D call: TRBD1 (5 bases). The CDR3 loop spans 16 amino acids. The V end was cut by 1 base, the J end by 4 bases, with 16 bases between. Looked up from germline, CDR1 is SGHDN and CDR2 is FVKESK. CDR3 in DNA: TGTGCCAGCAGCCAAGCGACAGTGGGGATAGGCACTGAAGCTTTCTTT. This encodes CASSQATVGIGTEAFF.

V is TRBV6-1 and J is TRBJ1-1; D not certain. V was cut by 4 bases and J by 1 base, with 7 bases left in between. CDR1 is MNHNS, CDR2 SASEGT, per germline. This CDR3 contains 13 residues. The chain's CDR3 is CASSAQENTEAFF. The CDR3 nucleotides read TGTGCCAGCAGTGCGCAGGAGAACACTGAAGCTTTCTTT.

J is TRBJ1-2 and V is TRBV15, with D possibly TRBD1 on 6 matching bases. V was shortened by 3 bases and J by 0 bases, with 14 bases between the two germline ends. This CDR3 comprises 16 residues. Germline V lookup: CDR1 LNHNV, CDR2 YYDKDF (reference sequence). This CDR3 is CATSSDRGHSNYGYTF. CDR3 in DNA: TGTGCCACCAGCAGCGACCGGGGACATTCTAACTATGGCTACACCTTC. The entire variable domain, with the rest obtained from reference TRBV15 and TRBJ1-2, is as follows: DAMVIQNPRYQVTQFGKPVTLSCSQTLNHNVMYWYQQKSSQAPKLLFHYYDKDFNNEADTPDNFQSRRPNTSFCFLDIRSPGLGDTAMYLCATSSDRGHSNYGYTFGSGTRLTVV.

This chain connects TRBV11-1 to TRBJ2-5, with TRBD1 matching 7 bases. This CDR3 contains 17 residues. The V gene's germline CDR1 is SGHAT and CDR2 FQDESV (reference sequence). The V and J ends lost 3 bases and 2 bases, in that order; junction bases with no gene match: 12. This chain's CDR3 is CASSFRLTGRVQETQYF. As DNA, the CDR3 is TGTGCCAGCAGCTTCCGTTTGACAGGGCGGGTGCAAGAGACCCAGTACTTC.

The chain is built from TRBV4-1 and TRBJ2-1; 11 bases are a match to TRBD1. The germline V gene encodes CDR1 MGHRA and CDR2 YSYEKL. V shed 3 bases, J shed 12 bases, and the junction held 16 bases outside the gene matches. This CDR3 has 17 amino acids. The CDR3 sequence is CASSHASGTGGTKGQFF. The DNA for the CDR3 is TGCGCCAGCAGCCACGCCTCCGGGACAGGGGGGACGAAGGGGCAGTTCTTC.